Below, 6 T cell receptor beta chains from the same sample are listed, as sequenced in a study of cytomegalovirus exposure and HLA in healthy donors. PCR involved 60 Vbeta and 13 Jbeta primers. Clones were sequenced by immunoSEQ multiplex PCR, and TCRdb holds only the in-frame ones, with some missing. The sample table includes about 210,000 clones. Material: PBMCs. These receptors were taken from a woman aged 25 to 39 in good health and CMV-seropositive.

V and J are TRBV28 and TRBJ2-1; D is possibly TRBD1 (5 bases). CDR3 length equals 15 residues. Trimming removed 9 bases at V and 4 bases at J, with 19 bases between. Germline CDR1 MDHEN, CDR2 SYDVKM. CDR3 in amino acids: CARSGSKGIYNEQFF. In nucleotides, the CDR3 is TGTGCCAGAAGTGGATCAAAGGGGATATACAATGAGCAGTTCTTC.

With regard to this clone: The sample has other DNA sequences that encode this CDR3 too. The rearrangement links TRBV5-1 to TRBJ2-7, with 10 bases lining up with TRBD1. CDR3 size: 14 residues. The germline CDR1 and CDR2 sequences are SGHRS and YFSETQ. Trimming removed 0 bases from V and 6 bases from J; junction bases left unmatched: 3. The CDR3 here is CASSLGTGGREQYF. The DNA of the CDR3 is TGCGCCAGCAGCTTGGGGACAGGGGGACGCGAGCAGTACTTC.

The rearrangement joins TRBV9 to TRBJ2-1; 11 bases are a match to TRBD2. The CDR3 runs 16 residues. Trimming cost V 2 bases and J 2 bases; bases outside gene matches: 3. Germline V gene lookup returns CDR1 SGDLS and CDR2 YYNGEE. The CDR3 sequence: CASSVGLAETYNEQFF. CDR3 bases: TGTGCCAGCAGCGTGGGACTAGCGGAGACCTACAATGAGCAGTTCTTC.

This chain connects TRBV9 to TRBJ2-2; tentative D call: TRBD1 (5 bases). This CDR3 spans 16 amino acids. V lost 0 bases and J lost 5, with 14 bases in between. Germline-derived CDR1 and CDR2 are SGDLS and YYNGEE. CDR3 bases: TGTGCCAGCAGCGTAGGGGGCAGGTTGAGGACCGGGGAGCTGTTTTTT. This sequence encodes CASSVGGRLRTGELFF.

The rearrangement joins TRBV6-6 to TRBJ2-5; tentative D call: TRBD2 (6 bases). V lost 4 bases and J 9 bases, leaving 21 bases between the germline ends. The CDR3 runs to 15 residues. Germline lookup yields CDR1 MNHNY and CDR2 SVGAGI (reference sequence). As DNA, the CDR3 is TGTGCCAGCAGTTCCTTCCGGGAGCAGGTCGAGGCCCAGTACTTC. Amino acid sequence: CASSSFREQVEAQYF.

The V and J genes are TRBV29-1 and TRBJ2-5, with D possibly TRBD1 on 6 matching bases. Germline assignment: CDR1 SQVTM and CDR2 ANQGSEA. This CDR3 comprises 12 residues. V dropped 6 bases and J dropped 7 bases, with 15 bases sitting between them. The CDR3 DNA is TGCAGCGTAGGCCAGGGGCAGGGGACCCAGTACTTC. Protein sequence: CSVGQGQGTQYF.